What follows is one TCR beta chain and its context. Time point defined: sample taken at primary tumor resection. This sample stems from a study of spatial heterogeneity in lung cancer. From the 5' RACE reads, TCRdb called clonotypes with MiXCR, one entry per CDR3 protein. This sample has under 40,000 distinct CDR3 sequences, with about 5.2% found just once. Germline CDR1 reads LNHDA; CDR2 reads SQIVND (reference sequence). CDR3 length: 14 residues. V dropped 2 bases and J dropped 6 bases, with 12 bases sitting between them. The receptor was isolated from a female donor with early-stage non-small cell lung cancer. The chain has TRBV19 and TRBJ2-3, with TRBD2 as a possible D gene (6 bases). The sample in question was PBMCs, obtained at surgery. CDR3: CASSIQGGEDTQYF. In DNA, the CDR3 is TGTGCCAGTAGTATACAGGGAGGAGAGGATACGCAGTATTTT.